This T cell receptor beta chain was observed in a study of CD8 T cells in ankylosing spondylitis. Study-wide findings and caveats: A motif in TCR beta, a set of roughly 8 highly homologous variants, appeared characteristic of ankylosing spondylitis blood.

About this clonotype: Its cognate antigen is unknown. This may arise from a read error, as a much more abundant clone is one base away. Given the absence of the conserved phenylalanine or tryptophan at the CDR3 end, a read error is likely.

MiXCR was run by TCRdb on the 5' RACE reads, yielding one entry per CDR3 protein. This table has about 220,000 distinct CDR3 sequences, under 12% appearing once. This CDR3 region has 14 residues. The V gene end was trimmed by 8 bases and the J gene end by 5 bases; junction bases not matched to a gene: 7. Germline V gene data show CDR1 as MNHNS and CDR2 as SASEGT. The chain is built from TRBV6-1 and TRBJ2-5, with TRBD2 matching 11 bases. The sequenced sample was blood, either unsorted or a sorted T cell fraction (not recorded which). This TCR was sampled from a male donor with ankylosing spondylitis or in good health (not recorded which). The CDR3 DNA follows: TGTGCCAGCCTGACGACTAGCGGGGTTGAGACCCAGTACTCC. It yields the protein CASLTTSGVETQYS.